This is a list of T cell receptor beta chains from one sample in a study of T cell responses to AZD1222 COVID-19 vaccine. Profiling relied on immunoSEQ multiplex PCR, and the TCRdb table lists in-frame clones only, not all of them. The sample lists fewer than 300,000 clones, 93% occurring once. Sequences were derived from peripheral blood, sampled on day 0 of AZD1222 vaccination. The receptors shown here come from an adult in good health. CDR3s leave out the opening cysteine and the closing phenylalanine or tryptophan. The size field is filled for only some rows; it gives once, few, many or a size class.

J: TRBJ1-2; size: .; V: TRBV15; length: 13; CDR3: ATRGGTGDNYGYT
J: TRBJ1-1; size: .; V: TRBV20-1; length: 13; CDR3: SAREGSSRNTEAF
J: TRBJ2-1; size: once; V: TRBV28; length: 13; CDR3: ASSQHGQGRNEQF
J: TRBJ2-7; size: .; V: TRBV5-5; length: 12; CDR3: ASSQDLPAAGQY
J: TRBJ1-5; size: .; V: TRBV18; length: 12; CDR3: ASSPSGGVQPQH
J: TRBJ2-7; size: once; V: TRBV14; length: 12; CDR3: ASSQKVLAGVKY
J: TRBJ1-1; size: .; V: TRBV7-2; length: 11; CDR3: ASSSRQGIEAF
J: TRBJ1-2; size: .; V: TRBV5-6; length: 15; CDR3: ASSSSRRGNFNYGYT
J: TRBJ1-2; size: .; V: TRBV2; length: 13; CDR3: ASSEGQGRSYGYT
J: TRBJ2-1; size: .; V: TRBV2; length: 14; CDR3: ASSPTDSSGGNEQF
J: TRBJ1-5; size: .; V: TRBV20-1; length: 10; CDR3: SASRPNQPQH
J: TRBJ2-1; size: .; V: TRBV7-8; length: 15; CDR3: ASSLGFRDRGRNEQF
J: TRBJ2-2; size: .; V: TRBV10-2; length: 12; CDR3: ASSLAGGTGELF
J: TRBJ1-5; size: .; V: TRBV10-3; length: 12; CDR3: AIRGQGADQPQH
J: TRBJ1-2; size: .; V: TRBV5-1; length: 13; CDR3: ASSLGQNANYGYT
J: TRBJ2-1; size: .; V: TRBV5-1; length: 13; CDR3: ASSSQGIGHNEQF
J: TRBJ2-1; size: .; V: TRBV7-2; length: 14; CDR3: ASSFGLAGGVNEQF
J: TRBJ1-4; size: .; V: TRBV28; length: 13; CDR3: ASRSIRDVNEKLF
J: TRBJ2-1; size: .; V: TRBV25-1; length: 13; CDR3: ASTKPGLGVGEQF
J: TRBJ1-2; size: .; V: TRBV5-6; length: 11; CDR3: ASSLQGDYGYT
J: TRBJ1-1; size: .; V: TRBV5-5; length: 11; CDR3: ASSSGTPPEAF
J: TRBJ2-1; size: .; V: TRBV3-1/TRBV3-2; length: 14; CDR3: ASSHQGLDLYNEQF
J: TRBJ2-1; size: .; V: TRBV20-1; length: 8; CDR3: SGGVHEQF
J: TRBJ2-2; size: .; V: TRBV18; length: 14; CDR3: ASSPRRTGETGELF
J: TRBJ2-7; size: .; V: TRBV11-2; length: 10; CDR3: ASSLGRSEQY
J: TRBJ1-2; size: .; V: TRBV5-1; length: 11; CDR3: ASSSTGTSGYT
J: TRBJ2-3; size: .; V: TRBV5-4; length: 12; CDR3: ASSLAGETDTQY
J: TRBJ2-2; size: .; V: TRBV4-2; length: 10; CDR3: ASRYRDGELF
J: TRBJ2-7; size: .; V: TRBV15; length: 11; CDR3: ATSDRRTYEQY
J: TRBJ1-2; size: .; V: TRBV29-1; length: 12; CDR3: SVETGGLHYGYT
J: TRBJ1-2; size: few; V: TRBV7-9; length: 13; CDR3: ASSFQRTGGGGYT
J: TRBJ2-7; size: .; V: TRBV4-3; length: 14; CDR3: ASSQQPGLAGFALY
J: TRBJ2-3; size: .; V: TRBV15; length: 14; CDR3: ATSSWTGGGLDTQY
J: TRBJ2-2; size: few; V: TRBV5-4; length: 13; CDR3: ASSSGTANTGELF
J: TRBJ2-1; size: .; V: TRBV7-9; length: 7; CDR3: ASRDLEF
J: TRBJ1-5; size: .; V: TRBV2; length: 10; CDR3: ASSQGNQPQH
J: TRBJ2-3; size: few; V: TRBV30; length: 13; CDR3: AGGVVWGATDTQY
J: TRBJ2-7; size: .; V: TRBV5-1; length: 12; CDR3: ASSLAGGDYEQY
J: TRBJ1-5; size: .; V: TRBV7-9; length: 13; CDR3: ASSWGQGENQPQH
J: TRBJ1-4; size: .; V: TRBV3-1/TRBV3-2; length: 16; CDR3: ASSLLRGRGTIGEKLF
J: TRBJ2-6; size: .; V: TRBV5-1; length: 14; CDR3: ASSLGQNSGANVLT
J: TRBJ2-4; size: .; V: TRBV29-1; length: 11; CDR3: SVEGGTKNIQY
J: TRBJ1-1; size: .; V: TRBV28; length: 12; CDR3: ASSISPMNTEAF
J: TRBJ2-7; size: .; V: TRBV6-1; length: 12; CDR3: ASSEILAGVRQY
J: TRBJ2-7; size: .; V: TRBV9; length: 12; CDR3: ASSPPSGSVEQY
J: TRBJ1-2; size: .; V: TRBV18; length: 12; CDR3: ASSPGQGNYGYT
J: TRBJ2-5; size: once; V: TRBV3-1/TRBV3-2; length: 12; CDR3: ASSQGTLQETQY
J: TRBJ1-5; size: once; V: TRBV28; length: 12; CDR3: ASSLWERNQPQH
J: TRBJ1-3; size: once; V: TRBV5-1; length: 14; CDR3: ASSLPEAASGNTIY
J: TRBJ2-3; size: .; V: TRBV2; length: 13; CDR3: ASSEARSSTDTQY
J: TRBJ1-2; size: .; V: TRBV2; length: 9; CDR3: ASRILYGYT
J: TRBJ1-2; size: once; V: TRBV18; length: 12; CDR3: ASSPNSDSYGYT
J: TRBJ1-1; size: .; V: TRBV19; length: 12; CDR3: ASSSLGRHTEAF
J: TRBJ2-3; size: .; V: TRBV13; length: 14; CDR3: ASSLGPAGTTDTQY
J: TRBJ1-2; size: .; V: TRBV24-1; length: 11; CDR3: ATSSGQGDGYT
J: TRBJ2-2; size: .; V: TRBV3-1/TRBV3-2; length: 13; CDR3: ASSQVGTGAGELF
J: TRBJ1-5; size: .; V: TRBV6-1; length: 14; CDR3: ASSAEVGVGNQPQH
J: TRBJ2-1; size: .; V: TRBV24-1; length: 14; CDR3: ATSDLDDAGVNEQF
J: TRBJ1-2; size: .; V: TRBV20-1; length: 8; CDR3: SAQGSGYT